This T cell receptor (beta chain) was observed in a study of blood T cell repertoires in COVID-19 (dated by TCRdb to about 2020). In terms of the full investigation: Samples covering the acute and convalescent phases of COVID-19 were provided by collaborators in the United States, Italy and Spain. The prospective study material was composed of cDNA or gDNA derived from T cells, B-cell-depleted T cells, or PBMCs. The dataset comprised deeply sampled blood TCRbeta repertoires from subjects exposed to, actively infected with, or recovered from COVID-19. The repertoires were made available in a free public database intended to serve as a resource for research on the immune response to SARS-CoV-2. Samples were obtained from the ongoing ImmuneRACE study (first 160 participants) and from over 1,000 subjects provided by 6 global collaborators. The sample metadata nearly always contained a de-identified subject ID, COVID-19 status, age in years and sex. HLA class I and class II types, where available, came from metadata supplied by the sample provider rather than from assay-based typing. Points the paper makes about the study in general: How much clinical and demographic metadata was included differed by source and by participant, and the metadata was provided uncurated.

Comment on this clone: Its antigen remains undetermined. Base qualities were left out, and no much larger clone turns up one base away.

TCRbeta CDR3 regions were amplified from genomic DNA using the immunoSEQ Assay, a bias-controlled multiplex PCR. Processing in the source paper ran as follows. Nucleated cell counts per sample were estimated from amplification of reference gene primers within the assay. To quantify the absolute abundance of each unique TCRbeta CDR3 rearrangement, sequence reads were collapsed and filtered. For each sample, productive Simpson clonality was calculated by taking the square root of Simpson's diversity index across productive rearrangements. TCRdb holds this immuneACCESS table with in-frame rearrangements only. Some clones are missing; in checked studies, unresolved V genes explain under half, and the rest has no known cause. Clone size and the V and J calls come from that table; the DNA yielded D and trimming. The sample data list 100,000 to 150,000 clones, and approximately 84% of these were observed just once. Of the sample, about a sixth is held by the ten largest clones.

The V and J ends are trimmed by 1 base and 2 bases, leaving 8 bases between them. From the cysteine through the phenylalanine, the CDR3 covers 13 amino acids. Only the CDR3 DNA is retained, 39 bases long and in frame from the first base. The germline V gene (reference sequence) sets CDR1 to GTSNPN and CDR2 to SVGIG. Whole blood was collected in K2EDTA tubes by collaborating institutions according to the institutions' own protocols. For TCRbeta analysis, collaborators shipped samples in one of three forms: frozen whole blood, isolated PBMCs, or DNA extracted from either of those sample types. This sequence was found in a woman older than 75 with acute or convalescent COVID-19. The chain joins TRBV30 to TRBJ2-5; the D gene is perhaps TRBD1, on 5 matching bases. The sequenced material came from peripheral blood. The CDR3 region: CAWSAGLQETQYF. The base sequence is TGTGCCTGGAGTGCAGGGTTACAAGAGACCCAGTACTTC. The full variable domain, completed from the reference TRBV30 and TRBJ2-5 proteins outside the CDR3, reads SQTIHQWPATLVQPVGSPLSLECTVEGTSNPNLYWYRQAAGRGLQLLFYSVGIGQISSEVPQNLSASRPQDRQFILSSKKLLLSDSGFYLCAWSAGLQETQYFGPGTRLLVL.